This T cell receptor beta chain appears in the sequencing data of a study of graft-versus-host responses after intestinal transplantation. Overall study: Recipients had transplants, and these were multivisceral, liver-intestinal, or isolated intestinal. Tacrolimus plus steroids were given to all recipients for roughly 3 years, preceded by anti-thymocyte globulin induction.

Labeling with CFSE marked approximately 200,000 responder cells, which were plated with approximately 200,000 irradiated, violet-dye-labeled stimulator cells. Repertoires were generated with immunoSEQ multiplex PCR, while TCRdb's copy carries only in-frame clones and drops some. The sample holds 20,000 to 25,000 clones, less than 45% seen once. This clone showed up just a few times. This TCR was recovered from a human patient who received an intestinal transplant. The specimen comprised alloreactive CD8+ T cells from a mixed lymphocyte reaction culture, sampled before intestinal transplant. The sample's subset: CFSE-low proliferating T cells sorted from approximately six-day pre-transplant mixed lymphocyte reaction (GvH or HvG direction).

The CDR3 DNA reads as TGTGCCAGCAGCCCGGGACTAGCGGGAGAGGCAGATACGCAGTATTTT. Its protein product is CASSPGLAGEADTQYF. V gene TRBV7-3 combines with J gene TRBJ2-3; 14 bases line up with TRBD2. CDR3 length: 16 amino acids. The V segment lost 5 bases and the J segment 4 bases; nucleotides outside the gene matches: 5. CDR1 is SGHTA, CDR2 FQGTGA, per germline.